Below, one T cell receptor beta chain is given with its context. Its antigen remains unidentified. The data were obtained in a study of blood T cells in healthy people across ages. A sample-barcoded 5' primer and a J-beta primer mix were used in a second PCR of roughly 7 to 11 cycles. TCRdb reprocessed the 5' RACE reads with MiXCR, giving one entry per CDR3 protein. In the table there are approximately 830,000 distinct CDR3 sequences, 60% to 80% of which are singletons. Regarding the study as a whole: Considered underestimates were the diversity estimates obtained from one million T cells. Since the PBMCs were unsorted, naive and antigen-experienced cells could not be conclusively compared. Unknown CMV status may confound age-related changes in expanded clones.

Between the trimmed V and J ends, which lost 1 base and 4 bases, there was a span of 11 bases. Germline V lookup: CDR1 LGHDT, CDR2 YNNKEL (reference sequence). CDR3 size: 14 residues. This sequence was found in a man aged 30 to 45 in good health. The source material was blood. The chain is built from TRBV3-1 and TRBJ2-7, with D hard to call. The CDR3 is CASSQGRLPYEQYF. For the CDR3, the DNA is TGTGCCAGCAGCCAAGGGAGACTCCCTTACGAGCAGTACTTC.